The 23 T cell receptor beta chains below come from one sample, sequenced in a study of T-cell reconstitution after alpha-beta-depleted transplantation in children. The library targeted TCRbeta and was prepared with unique molecular identifiers. TCRdb recomputed calls from the PCR reads with MiXCR, one row per CDR3 protein. The sample records over 85,000 distinct CDR3 sequences, less than 6% being singletons. The material was PBMCs, mostly from graft donor cells, obtained 60 days after TCRalphabeta/CD19-depleted stem cell transplant. These TCRs come from a female patient aged 2-15 years who had a stem cell transplant for Fanconi anemia, so the T cells may come from the graft donor.

The rearrangement links TRBV28 to TRBJ2-3; no definite D call. The CDR3 covers 15 residues. V dropped 2 bases and J dropped 0 bases, with 9 bases sitting between them. The germline V gene encodes CDR1 MDHEN and CDR2 SYDVKM. The DNA of the CDR3 is TGTGCCAGCAGTTTAAGGCAGGTTAGCACAGATACGCAGTATTTT. The encoded protein is CASSLRQVSTDTQYF.

This clonotype has ten or more counts. CDR3 sequence reads: CASSFFGGAAVTEAFF. CDR3 coding DNA: TGTGCCAGCAGCTTTTTCGGGGGGGCTGCAGTCACTGAAGCTTTCTTT. This chain links TRBV5-6 with TRBJ1-1, with a possible D match to TRBD1 (6 bases). Germline V gene sequence: CDR1 SGHDT, CDR2 YYEEEE. V shed 2 bases and J shed 4 bases, with 18 bases lying between them. This CDR3 is built from 16 residues.

The sample holds many counts of this clonotype. The chain is built from TRBV12-3 or TRBV12-4 and TRBJ2-2, with D unresolved. V was shortened by 4 bases and J by 0 bases, with 0 bases between the two germline ends. This CDR3 is 12 amino acids long. CDR3 residues: CASSSNTGELFF. The DNA for the CDR3 is TGTGCCAGCAGTTCGAACACCGGGGAGCTGTTTTTT.

Many counts were recorded for this clonotype. J is TRBJ2-1 and V is TRBV18, with a tentative D call TRBD2 (5 bases). Between the trimmed V and J ends, which lost 1 base and 0 bases, there was a span of 7 bases. Germline-derived CDR1 and CDR2 are KGHSH and LQKENI. The CDR3 covers 15 residues. As DNA, the CDR3 is TGTGCCAGCTCACCACTAGCGAGCTCCTACAATGAGCAGTTCTTC. It translates to CASSPLASSYNEQFF.

This clonotype was seen only a few times. The rearrangement links TRBV20-1 to TRBJ1-1; no reliable D call. Germline V gene lookup returns CDR1 DFQATT and CDR2 SNEGSKA (reference sequence). This CDR3 spans 14 amino acids. V was clipped by 0 bases and J by 4 bases, with 12 bases between them. The CDR3: CSARDDSKGTEAFF. The CDR3 DNA sequence: TGCAGTGCTAGAGACGACTCTAAAGGCACTGAAGCTTTCTTT.

In this sample, this clonotype turned up many times. The CDR3 DNA follows: TGTGCCAGCAGCCAAGAACGGAGAATAGCGGGGGTGAATGAGCAGTTCTTC. Amino acid sequence: CASSQERRIAGVNEQFF. The J gene is TRBJ2-1, the V gene TRBV4-2; TRBD2 aligns across 9 bases. V was pared by 0 bases and J by 7 bases, with 10 bases of the junction left unmatched. CDR1 is LGHNA and CDR2 is YNFKEQ in the germline V gene. There are 17 residues in the CDR3.

This clonotype appeared many times. The chain combines TRBV12-3 or TRBV12-4 with TRBJ2-2; D is ambiguous. Trimming left V 1 base short and J 7 bases short, with 4 bases between. There are 12 residues in the CDR3. The CDR3 loop is CASSLVYGELFF. The CDR3 coding sequence is TGTGCCAGCAGTTTAGTGTACGGGGAGCTGTTTTTT.

This clonotype was seen only a few times. The rearrangement joins TRBV4-1 to TRBJ2-4; maybe TRBD1 (5 bases). Germline CDR1 is MGHRA and CDR2 is YSYEKL. This CDR3 is 15 amino acids long. V was pared by 4 bases and J by 5 bases, with 15 bases between. The CDR3 region has the DNA TGCGCCAGCAGCCTCTACGACAGTCTCGAAAACATTCAGTACTTC. The encoded protein is CASSLYDSLENIQYF.

This clonotype was picked up many times. The J gene is TRBJ2-2, the V gene TRBV24-1; TRBD1 might be the D (5 bases). Germline V gene sequence: CDR1 KGHDR, CDR2 SFDVKD. Between the trimmed V and J ends, which lost 4 bases and 6 bases, there was a span of 8 bases. The CDR3 has 13 amino acids. The CDR3 coding sequence is TGTGCCACCAGTGACCAGGGTTCCGGGGAGCTGTTTTTT. Translated, it gives CATSDQGSGELFF.

V is TRBV28 and J is TRBJ1-4, with unresolved D. Trimming stripped 6 bases from V and 2 bases from J, with 25 bases between. The CDR3 loop spans 19 amino acids. CDR1 is MDHEN, CDR2 SYDVKM, per germline. The CDR3 sequence: CASRTDLVWDWATNEKLFF. The CDR3 DNA reads as TGTGCCAGCAGAACAGATTTAGTTTGGGATTGGGCGACTAATGAAAAACTGTTTTTT.

The chain employs TRBV20-1 and TRBJ2-1, with a tentative D call TRBD2 (5 bases). The CDR3 has 15 residues. Trimming shortened V by 4 bases and J by 2 bases, and 15 bases separated the two germline ends. Germline V gene sequence: CDR1 DFQATT, CDR2 SNEGSKA (reference sequence). CDR3 coding DNA: TGCAGTGCTAAGGTAGCTAGCACACCCTACAATGAGCAGTTCTTC. This codes for CSAKVASTPYNEQFF.

The gene calls are TRBV23-1 and TRBJ2-2; D not certain. TRBV23-1 is filed as an ORF, its function uncertain. The CDR3 contains 13 residues. The germline V and J ends were trimmed by 3 bases and 5 bases, with 7 bases remaining between them. The CDR3 sequence is CASSHHRTGELFF. The CDR3 DNA sequence: TGCGCCAGCAGTCACCACCGTACCGGGGAGCTGTTTTTT.

Ten or more counts support this clonotype. Germline is not matched at one junction end, which may reflect a read error. The chain joins TRBV7-3 to TRBJ2-3; TRBD1 agrees at 7 bases. The CDR3 extends over 15 amino acids. CDR1 and CDR2 from the germline V gene are SGHTA and FQGTGA. Here the CDR3 DNA reads TGTGCCAGCAGTTTAACAGGGGTTTCCACAGATACGCAGTATTTT. Protein: CASSLTGVSTDTQYF. Full variable domain (outside the CDR3, taken from reference TRBV7-3 and TRBJ2-3): GAGVSQTPSNKVTEKGKYVELRCDPISGHTALYWYRQSLGQGPEFLIYFQGTGAADDSGLPNDRFFAVRPEGSVSTLKIQRTERGDSAVYLCASSLTGVSTDTQYFGPGTRLTVL.

Notes on this clonotype: Being one base from a much bigger clone, this may be a read error. This chain joins TRBV20-1 and TRBJ1-5; D is possibly TRBD1 (6 bases). Germline V gene data show CDR1 as DFQATT and CDR2 as SNEGSKA (reference sequence). The CDR3 has 17 amino acids. The CDR3 sequence: CCARGDFLAGARQPQHF. As DNA, the CDR3 is TGCTGTGCTAGAGGTGATTTCCTTGCGGGGGCGCGGCAGCCCCAGCATTTT.

CDR3 residues: CASSLRQGPRETQYF. In DNA, the CDR3 is TGTGCCAGCAGTTTACGACAAGGGCCAAGGGAGACCCAGTACTTC. V and J are TRBV12-3 or TRBV12-4 and TRBJ2-5; D call uncertain. With 2 bases removed from V and 5 bases from J, the gap between germline ends came to 15 bases. The length of the CDR3 is 15 residues.

This clonotype occurred many times. This sequence joins TRBV18 and TRBJ2-1; TRBD2 aligns across 10 bases. Germline CDR1 is KGHSH and CDR2 is LQKENI. V was pared by 3 bases and J by 10 bases, with 6 bases of the junction left unmatched. The CDR3 has 14 residues. The CDR3 region is CASSPGTSVREQFF. In DNA form, the CDR3 reads TGTGCCAGCTCACCCGGGACTAGCGTACGGGAGCAGTTCTTC.

CDR3 bases: TGTGCCAGCAGTCCCGGGGCCGGGGAGCTGTTTTTT. This sequence encodes CASSPGAGELFF. The chain links TRBV28 to TRBJ2-2; possibly TRBD2 for D (5 bases). V lost 5 bases and J lost 6, with 7 bases in between. The CDR3 length is 12 residues. Per the germline V gene, CDR1 is MDHEN and CDR2 is SYDVKM.

This clonotype was picked up many times. This rearrangement joins TRBV20-1 to TRBJ1-6; 7 bases map to TRBD1. Germline V gene lookup returns CDR1 DFQATT and CDR2 SNEGSKA (reference sequence). The CDR3 is 12 residues long. V lost 3 bases to trimming and J lost 12 bases; unmatched junction nucleotides: 5. The CDR3 DNA reads TGCAGTGCTAGCTTACAGGGGCTACCCCTCCACTTT. Translating it yields CSASLQGLPLHF.

This clonotype showed up many times. The chain uses TRBV4-2 and TRBJ1-1; D gene unclear. Trimming stripped 0 bases from V and 2 bases from J, with 7 bases between. Germline assignment: CDR1 LGHNA and CDR2 YNFKEQ. The CDR3 contains 14 residues. CDR3 DNA sequence: TGTGCCAGCAGCCAAGAGGGCCTAAACACTGAAGCTTTCTTT. This encodes CASSQEGLNTEAFF.

This clonotype was counted many times. This chain links TRBV12-5 with TRBJ1-1, with D unclear. This CDR3 region has 13 residues. V was pared by 3 bases and J by 0 bases, with 5 bases between. Germline lookup yields CDR1 LGHNT and CDR2 FRNRAP. DNA for the CDR3: TGTGCTAGTGGTTTCCAACTGAACACTGAAGCTTTCTTT. It translates to CASGFQLNTEAFF.

This clonotype was picked up many times. J is TRBJ2-4 and V is TRBV12-3 or TRBV12-4, with a possible D match to TRBD1 (5 bases). The CDR3 loop spans 10 amino acids. V was shortened by 8 bases and J by 6 bases, with 5 bases between the two germline ends. Here the CDR3 DNA reads TGTGCCAGCCAGGGAAACATTCAGTACTTC. It is translated as CASQGNIQYF.

This clonotype was recorded at least ten times. This chain joins TRBV29-1 and TRBJ2-5; 10 nucleotides agree with TRBD2. The CDR3 length is 13 residues. Germline-derived CDR1 and CDR2 are SQVTM and ANQGSEA. The ends lost 6 bases at V and 4 bases at J; junction bases unmatched: 5. Here the CDR3 DNA reads TGCAGCGTAAGCGGGGGGGCGGGAGAGACCCAGTACTTC. Protein sequence: CSVSGGAGETQYF.

At least ten counts were recorded for this clonotype. The CDR3 DNA is TGTGCCAGCAGTTTCCGGGGGGGGCAAGAGACCCAGTACTTC. Translating it yields CASSFRGGQETQYF. The chain couples TRBV28 to TRBJ2-5; 8 bases map to TRBD2. Germline V gives CDR1 MDHEN, CDR2 SYDVKM. The CDR3 loop spans 14 amino acids. With 3 bases clipped from V and 2 bases from J, the junction kept 2 bases outside the gene matches.